A single T cell receptor (beta chain) is shown here with its context. The antigen is unknown. This entry belongs to a study of T cell responses to AZD1222 COVID-19 vaccine. The overall study: Doses given second, at about 4 or about 12 weeks, were pooled. General study points: Clonal diversity was possibly underestimated; the donors were predominantly white British and more often female. When two AZD1222 doses had been given, Spike-specific TCR breadth and depth rose. Seropositive AZD1222 recipients at baseline numbered only 6 or 7.

With 4 bases clipped from V and 5 bases from J, the junction kept 6 bases outside the gene matches. CDR1 is LNHDA, CDR2 SQIVND, per germline (reference sequence). CDR3 length: 16 amino acids. Profiling relied on immunoSEQ multiplex PCR, and the TCRdb table lists in-frame clones only, not all of them. The sample holds around 200,000 clones, roughly 93% seen once. This receptor was taken from an adult in good health. The chain carries TRBV19 and TRBJ1-5, with 12 bases that match TRBD1. The starting material was peripheral blood, obtained on day 0 of AZD1222 vaccination. Here the CDR3 DNA reads TGTGCCAGTAGTACCTCCGGGACAGGGGGCCATCAGCCCCAGCATTTT. The encoded protein is CASSTSGTGGHQPQHF.